This entry lists 12 T cell receptor beta chains sequenced from one sample in a study of blood T cell repertoires in COVID-19. Repertoires were generated with immunoSEQ multiplex PCR, while TCRdb's copy carries only in-frame clones and drops some. The repertoire holds about 150,000 clones, with over 75% as singletons. The sample consisted of peripheral blood. Every receptor here comes from a woman aged 50 to 60 with acute or convalescent COVID-19.

The CDR3 reads CASSVAQGADTGELFF. In DNA, the CDR3 is TGTGCCAGCAGCGTAGCCCAGGGGGCAGACACCGGGGAGCTGTTTTTT. V usage is TRBV9 and J usage is TRBJ2-2, with 8 bases that match TRBD1. This CDR3 region has 16 residues. Germline-derived CDR1 and CDR2 are SGDLS and YYNGEE. After removal of 0 bases from V and 3 bases from J, the junction contained 4 bases not matched to a gene. Using reference TRBV9 and TRBJ2-2 for the parts outside the CDR3, the full variable domain is DSGVTQTPKHLITATGQRVTLRCSPRSGDLSVYWYQQSLDQGLQFLIQYYNGEERAKGNILERFSAQQFPDLHSELNLSSLELGDSALYFCASSVAQGADTGELFFGEGSRLTVL.

This chain links TRBV11-1 with TRBJ2-3, with D possibly TRBD1 on 7 matching bases. Germline V gene data show CDR1 as SGHAT and CDR2 as FQDESV (reference sequence). The V and J ends lost 4 bases and 6 bases respectively, with 11 bases between them. The CDR3 length is 13 residues. CDR3 in amino acids: CASSSPGGDTQYF. Written as DNA, the CDR3 is TGTGCCAGCAGCTCGCCAGGGGGGGATACGCAGTATTTT.

The CDR3 sequence is CAWSGSGTDTQYF. The CDR3 nucleotides read TGTGCCTGGAGCGGAAGCGGCACAGATACGCAGTATTTT. The chain has TRBV30 and TRBJ2-3; D ambiguous. Germline assignment: CDR1 GTSNPN and CDR2 SVGIG (reference sequence). CDR3 length equals 13 residues. V was shortened by 3 bases and J by 1 base, with 8 bases between the two germline ends.

The chain couples TRBV3-1 (or the pseudogene TRBV3-2) to TRBJ1-3; D call uncertain. This CDR3 is built from 13 residues. The V and J ends lost 1 base and 8 bases respectively, with 9 bases between them. Per germline, CDR1 LGHDT and CDR2 YNNKEL (reference sequence). CDR3 sequence reads: CASSQGGPDTIYF. The DNA of the CDR3 is TGTGCCAGCAGCCAAGGAGGCCCGGACACCATATATTTT.

The chain has TRBV7-2 and TRBJ1-5; 8 bases fit TRBD1. Germline trimming cut 6 bases from V and 7 bases from J; bases unmatched to any gene: 8. Germline assignment: CDR1 SGHTA and CDR2 FQGNSA. CDR3 length: 14 amino acids. DNA of the CDR3: TGTGCCAGCAGAGAGACAGGGGCCGGACAGCCCCAGCATTTT. Its protein product is CASRETGAGQPQHF.

CDR3 amino acids: CASSYAGTYNEQFF. The DNA for the CDR3 is TGTGCCAGCAGTTATGCCGGGACCTACAATGAGCAGTTCTTC. The V call is TRBV7-3, the J call TRBJ2-1, with D tentatively TRBD2 (5 bases). The germline V and J ends were trimmed by 6 bases and 2 bases, with 11 bases remaining between them. This CDR3 region has 14 residues. Germline assignment: CDR1 SGHTA and CDR2 FQGTGA.

The rearrangement joins TRBV7-3 to TRBJ1-1; D is uncertain. Trimming removed 1 base from V and 8 bases from J, with 8 bases in between. This CDR3 is built from 12 residues. The V gene's germline CDR1 is SGHTA and CDR2 FQGTGA. CDR3 in DNA: TGTGCCAGCAGCTTAAATGGAGGGGAAGCTTTCTTT. This gives the protein CASSLNGGEAFF.

In its sample, this clone was seen many times. The gene calls are TRBV6-2 or TRBV6-3 and TRBJ1-1, with D unresolved. V lost 2 bases, J lost 4 bases, and 17 bases lay in between. Germline CDR1 reads MNHEY; CDR2 reads SVGEGT. This CDR3 region has 16 residues. CDR3 residues: CASSYPPVQEGTEAFF. CDR3 DNA: TGTGCCAGCAGTTACCCCCCCGTTCAGGAGGGCACTGAAGCTTTCTTT.

The chain recombines TRBV5-1 with TRBJ2-5; the match to TRBD2 covers 10 bases. With 4 bases clipped from V and 4 bases from J, the junction kept 4 bases outside the gene matches. The CDR3 length is 14 residues. Germline CDR1 is SGHRS and CDR2 is YFSETQ. The CDR3 nucleotides read TGCGCCAGCAGCCCCGGGACTAGCGTAGAGACCCAGTACTTC. Protein sequence: CASSPGTSVETQYF.

V gene TRBV29-1 combines with J gene TRBJ1-1, with 8 bases that match TRBD1. The trim removed 6 bases at V and 11 bases at J, leaving 14 bases unmatched. The germline V gene encodes CDR1 SQVTM and CDR2 ANQGSEA. The CDR3 spans 13 residues. CDR3: CSVRVTGVEVAFF. CDR3 DNA: TGCAGCGTGAGAGTGACAGGGGTAGAGGTGGCTTTCTTT.

V gene TRBV29-1 combines with J gene TRBJ1-2, with D perhaps TRBD1 (6 bases). The V gene lost 7 bases and the J gene lost 8 bases, with 14 bases spanning the gap. The CDR3 is 11 residues long. CDR1 SQVTM and CDR2 ANQGSEA come from the germline V gene. DNA of the CDR3: TGCAGCGCGGAACAGGGTGGGGGCTACACCTTC. Translated: CSAEQGGGYTF.

The gene calls are TRBV6-5 and TRBJ2-3; no reliable D call. The CDR3 spans 15 residues. Germline V lookup: CDR1 MNHEY, CDR2 SVGAGI. Trimming pared 4 bases from V and 4 bases from J, leaving 15 bases between. The CDR3: CASSSRRPAADTQYF. As DNA, the CDR3 is TGTGCCAGCAGTTCCCGGCGCCCGGCGGCAGATACGCAGTATTTT.